The 20 T cell receptor beta chains reported below all come from one sample, sequenced in a study of post-analysis software for immune sequencing data. Study results and limitations: Five TRBV segments appeared more often in patients than in controls, and TRBV5-6, TRBV5-1 and TRBV20-1 were among these.

The TCR beta cDNA libraries carried unique molecular identifiers. Each CDR3 protein gets one entry after TCRdb re-called the PCR reads with MiXCR. The profile shows roughly 600,000 distinct CDR3 sequences, roughly 45% of them singletons. Their antigens remain unidentified. Material: blood. Receptor source: a girl aged 10 to 17 with multiple sclerosis.

This clonotype was seen a few times. The chain employs TRBV12-3 or TRBV12-4 and TRBJ2-1; the match to TRBD2 covers 12 bases. V was clipped by 2 bases and J by 3 bases; unmatched bases: 2. This CDR3 comprises 16 residues. CDR3 DNA sequence: TGTGCCAGCAGTTTATCGACTAGCGGGGGCTACAATGAGCAGTTCTTC. Its protein product is CASSLSTSGGYNEQFF.

V usage is TRBV12-3 or TRBV12-4 and J usage is TRBJ2-7; perhaps D is TRBD1 or TRBD2 (5 bases each). With the DNA end fitting TRBJ2-5 better, the J assignment may be wrong. This CDR3 has 15 amino acids. The CDR3 is CASSLVGPREETQYF. The CDR3 DNA is TGTGCCAGCAGTTTAGTGGGGCCGAGGGAAGAGACCCAGTACTTC.

V and J are TRBV10-3 and TRBJ2-3; D is ambiguous. Trimming took off 3 bases at V and 0 bases at J, with 7 bases between the two ends. CDR1 is ENHRY and CDR2 is SYGVKD in the germline V gene. The CDR3 has 14 amino acids. Written as DNA, the CDR3 is TGTGCCATCAGTGAACGGCGGAGCACAGATACGCAGTATTTT. Translation: CAISERRSTDTQYF.

This clonotype was seen more than once but under ten times. The chain joins TRBV10-3 to TRBJ2-6; D uncertain. V dropped 0 bases and J dropped 0 bases, with 3 bases sitting between them. In germline, CDR1 is ENHRY, CDR2 SYGVKD. The CDR3 consists of 15 residues. The CDR3 nucleotides read TGTGCCATCAGTGAGTCGACCTCTGGGGCCAACGTCCTGACTTTC. This translates into CAISESTSGANVLTF.

The chain recombines TRBV5-1 with TRBJ2-6, with D possibly TRBD1 on 5 matching bases. Trimming stripped 3 bases from V and 0 bases from J, with 19 bases between. The CDR3 extends over 19 amino acids. CDR1 SGHRS and CDR2 YFSETQ come from the germline V gene. CDR3: CASSYSQGWSYSGANVLTF. The CDR3 coding sequence is TGCGCCAGCAGCTACAGCCAGGGTTGGTCCTACTCTGGGGCCAACGTCCTGACTTTC.

As to this clonotype: A read error may be the cause here, since a much bigger clone is one base away. The chain employs TRBV6-4 and TRBJ2-1; D gene unclear. CDR1 is MRHNA, CDR2 SNTAGT, per germline. The CDR3 contains 13 residues. V dropped 1 base and J dropped 2 bases, with 3 bases sitting between them. The CDR3 DNA follows: TGTGCCAGCAGTGACTTCCCCTACAATGAGCAGTTCTTC. Translation: CASSDFPYNEQFF.

The chain recombines TRBV11-1 with TRBJ2-1; D not certain. Germline V gene lookup returns CDR1 SGHAT and CDR2 FQDESV (reference sequence). There are 13 residues in the CDR3. The germline V and J ends were trimmed by 5 bases and 7 bases, with 12 bases remaining between them. The CDR3 is CASSLRHWNEQFF. CDR3 sequence (DNA): TGTGCCAGCAGCCTCCGACACTGGAATGAGCAGTTCTTC. The full variable domain, rest sourced from reference TRBV11-1 and TRBJ2-1, is EAEVAQSPRYKITEKSQAVAFWCDPISGHATLYWYRQILGQGPELLVQFQDESVVDDSQLPKDRFSAERLKGVDSTLKIQPAELGDSAMYLCASSLRHWNEQFFGPGTRLTVL.

This clonotype was recorded a few times. The chain is built from TRBV10-3 and TRBJ2-1; 10 nucleotides line up with TRBD2. Germline lookup yields CDR1 ENHRY and CDR2 SYGVKD. The CDR3 length is 20 residues. Losses at the gene ends were 2 bases for V and 4 bases for J; bases not matched to a gene: 17. CDR3 in DNA: TGTGCCATCAGTGAGCCCATCGGGACTAGCGAGAGGTCCGCATACAATGAGCAGTTCTTC. Its protein is CAISEPIGTSERSAYNEQFF.

This chain connects TRBV20-1 to TRBJ2-6; possibly TRBD1 for D (5 bases). The CDR3 has 16 residues. Per the germline V gene, CDR1 is DFQATT and CDR2 is SNEGSKA (reference sequence). CDR3 sequence reads: CSTFPPGQSGANVLTF. DNA of the CDR3: TGCAGCACATTCCCCCCAGGGCAGAGCGGGGCCAACGTCCTGACTTTC.

The rearrangement joins TRBV5-1 to TRBJ2-6, with 7 bases identical to TRBD1. From germline, CDR1 is SGHRS and CDR2 YFSETQ. Unmatched junction bases numbered 6, after V lost 4 bases and J lost 2 bases. The CDR3 has 16 residues. The CDR3 nucleotides are TGCGCCAGCAGCGAACAGGGGAACCCTGGGGCCAACGTCCTGACTTTC. It is translated as CASSEQGNPGANVLTF. Combining the CDR3 with reference TRBV5-1 and TRBJ2-6 gives the whole variable domain KAGVTQTPRYLIKTRGQQVTLSCSPISGHRSVSWYQQTPGQGLQFLFEYFSETQRNKGNFPGRFSGRQFSNSRSEMNVSTLELGDSALYLCASSEQGNPGANVLTFGAGSRLTVL.

A few counts support this clonotype. This chain connects TRBV6-2 or TRBV6-3 to TRBJ2-1; D not certain. CDR1 is MNHEY and CDR2 is SVGEGT in the germline V gene. V was trimmed by 7 bases and J by 6 bases, leaving 13 bases between them. The CDR3 contains 13 residues. As DNA, the CDR3 is TGTGCCAGCAATAACTTACTGGGCAATGAGCAGTTCTTC. Translating gives CASNNLLGNEQFF.

The chain recombines TRBV20-1 with TRBJ2-1, with 7 bases identical to TRBD2. With 1 base clipped from V and 5 bases from J, the junction kept 8 bases outside the gene matches. CDR1 and CDR2 from the germline V gene are DFQATT and SNEGSKA (reference sequence). This CDR3 has 15 residues. CDR3 nucleotides: TGCAGTGCTAGAGCGTCTAGCGGTCGGAACAATGAGCAGTTCTTC. It codes for CSARASSGRNNEQFF.

Remarks on this clonotype: A much larger clone sits a single nucleotide away, making a read error possible. The chain employs TRBV7-2 and TRBJ2-4; possible D gene TRBD1, 6 bases. CDR1 is SGHTA, CDR2 FQGNSA, per germline. This CDR3 is built from 12 residues. DNA of the CDR3: TGTGTCAGCAGCTTATATCCAGGGGAGCAGTACTTC. It translates to CVSSLYPGEQYF.

The J gene is TRBJ1-2, the V gene TRBV6-6; D unresolved. The germline V and J ends were trimmed by 0 bases and 8 bases, with 13 bases remaining between them. The CDR3 runs to 14 residues. The germline gives CDR1 MNHNY, CDR2 SVGAGI (reference sequence). The CDR3 region is CASSYSQQTWGYTF. For the CDR3, the DNA is TGTGCCAGCAGTTACTCGCAACAGACCTGGGGCTACACCTTC.

V usage is TRBV12-3 or TRBV12-4 and J usage is TRBJ2-7; a weak D match, TRBD1 (5 bases). Trimming took 7 bases from V and 7 from J, leaving 17 bases between them. The CDR3 runs 13 residues. DNA of the CDR3: TGTGCCAGCAATACCGGGCCCCAGGGAGAGCAGTACTTC. Translated, it gives CASNTGPQGEQYF.

The chain recombines TRBV6-5 with TRBJ2-3, with TRBD1 identical over 11 bases. V shed 2 bases, J shed 4 bases, and the junction held 5 bases outside the gene matches. Germline CDR1 is MNHEY and CDR2 is SVGAGI. The CDR3 totals 16 residues. Written as DNA, the CDR3 is TGTGCCAGCAGTTACCTGGGACAGGGGGGGTCAGATACGCAGTATTTT. Protein: CASSYLGQGGSDTQYF.

In this sample, this clonotype turned up a few times. V gene TRBV4-1 combines with J gene TRBJ1-2, with TRBD1 as a possible D gene (6 bases). Trimming removed 0 bases at V and 6 bases at J, with 11 bases between. CDR3 length equals 14 residues. The germline V gene has CDR1 MGHRA and CDR2 YSYEKL. Written as DNA, the CDR3 is TGCGCCAGCAGCCAAGAGAACAGGGTGGATGGCTACACCTTC. This translates into CASSQENRVDGYTF.

This clonotype has only a few counts. The chain employs TRBV2 and TRBJ2-7, with 12 bases matching TRBD2. The CDR3 extends over 15 amino acids. The V gene end was trimmed by 5 bases and the J gene end by 5 bases; junction bases not matched to a gene: 7. Germline CDR1 is SNHLY and CDR2 is FYNNEI. For the CDR3, the DNA is TGTGCCAGCAGTCGGACTAGCGGGAAGTATAACGAGCAGTACTTC. Its translation is CASSRTSGKYNEQYF. Full variable domain (rest looked up from reference TRBV2 and TRBJ2-7): EPEVTQTPSHQVTQMGQEVILRCVPISNHLYFYWYRQILGQKVEFLVSFYNNEISEKSEIFDDQFSVERPDGSNFTLKIRSTKLEDSAMYFCASSRTSGKYNEQYFGPGTRLTVT.

In this sample, this clonotype turned up a few times. This chain joins TRBV4-1 and TRBJ2-6; TRBD1 or TRBD2 may be the D gene (5 bases each). CDR1 MGHRA and CDR2 YSYEKL come from the germline V gene. V lost 1 base, J lost 4 bases, and 14 bases lay in between. The length of the CDR3 is 17 residues. This CDR3 reads CASSQGGTIGGANVLTF. As DNA, the CDR3 is TGCGCCAGCAGCCAAGGAGGGACGATCGGGGGGGCCAACGTCCTGACTTTC.

Only a few counts were recorded for this clonotype. This chain uses TRBV6-5 with TRBJ2-3; TRBD1 is a possible D gene (6 bases). Trimming cost V 7 bases and J 0 bases, with 20 bases left between them. The CDR3 has 17 amino acids. Per the germline V gene, CDR1 is MNHEY and CDR2 is SVGAGI. CDR3 sequence (DNA): TGTGCCAGCACCCTATCGAGTTGGACAGCAAGCACAGATACGCAGTATTTT. Its protein is CASTLSSWTASTDTQYF.